What follows is one TCR beta chain and its context. Antigen specificity is unknown. One junction end does not reproduce the germline sequence, and a read error may be involved. Primers used in a second PCR of about 6 to 11 cycles were a sample-barcoded 5' primer and a J-beta primer mix. The authors tagged each cDNA molecule using a template-switch adaptor with 12 random nucleotides. TCRdb reprocessed the 5' RACE reads via MiXCR and lists one record per CDR3 protein. The data hold roughly 1,500,000 distinct CDR3 sequences, with around 36% observed a single time. The record originates from a study of blood T cells in healthy people across ages. Findings of the study overall: Age brought a roughly linear fall in TCR beta diversity measured per million T cells.

Each sample gave at least 6.5 million isolated PBMCs. Total RNA was isolated from each sample in quantities of at least 5.5 micrograms. This receptor was identified in a young woman in good health. Sequenced: blood.

The CDR3 region is CASNLGLRQGTYEQYF. The CDR3 bases are TGCGCCAGCAACTTGGGGTTGAGACAGGGAACCTACGAGCAGTACTTC. The chain employs TRBV5-1 and TRBJ2-7; 7 bases match TRBD1. The germline gives CDR1 SGHRS, CDR2 YFSETQ. This CDR3 is 16 amino acids long.